This is a list of T cell receptor beta chains from one sample in a study of beta chain features in type 1 diabetes. The protocol was immunoSEQ multiplex PCR, while the TCRdb copy is restricted to in-frame clones and leaves out a portion. Of 350,000 or so clones in the sample, roughly a fifth are singletons; the top ten hold under 0.055%. Sequenced sample: naive CD4+ T cells from blood. The receptors here all came from a woman aged 18-29 years in good health. Both conserved end residues are part of each CDR3. D genes are given only for firm matches. The listing skips clone size in some rows; elsewhere it reads once, few, many or a size class.

d_gene	j_gene	abundance	v_gene	CDR3nt	CDR3aa
TRBD2	TRBJ2-1	few	TRBV14	TGTGCCAGCAGCCCTACTAGCGGGGGGGCCTCTAATGAGCAGTTCTTC	CASSPTSGGASNEQFF
TRBD1	TRBJ2-1	NA	TRBV25-1	TGTGCCAGCAGTGATCACGGGACAGATGAGCAGTTCTTC	CASSDHGTDEQFF
NA	TRBJ2-3	NA	TRBV5-1	TGCGCCAGCAGCCCGGCGGGGACCAATATCTTAATGGGTACGCAGTATTTT	CASSPAGTNILMGTQYF
TRBD1	TRBJ2-3	few	TRBV29-1	TGCAGCGTACGGGGACAGCTTAGCACAGATACGCAGTATTTT	CSVRGQLSTDTQYF
TRBD1	TRBJ2-5	NA	TRBV6-6	TGTGCCAGCAGGCCAACAGGGGGAGAGACCCAGTACTTC	CASRPTGGETQYF
NA	TRBJ2-2	NA	TRBV9	TGTGCCAGCAGCCCCGAGGGCGCGAACACCGGGGAGCTGTTTTTT	CASSPEGANTGELFF
TRBD2	TRBJ2-7	NA	TRBV6-1	TGTGCCAGCAGTGAATCGACTAGCGGGTATTACGAGCAGTACTTC	CASSESTSGYYEQYF
NA	TRBJ1-2	NA	TRBV18	TGTGCCAGCTCCCCCGACAGAGACTATGGCTACACCTTC	CASSPDRDYGYTF
NA	TRBJ2-1	NA	TRBV11-2	TGTGCCAGCAAAAGAAGCGGGCCTAGCTGGGACAATGAGCAGTTCTTC	CASKRSGPSWDNEQFF
NA	TRBJ2-3	NA	TRBV5-6	TGTGCCAGCAGCTTGGCGCCCCAGGGCACAGATACGCAGTATTTT	CASSLAPQGTDTQYF
TRBD1	TRBJ2-4	NA	TRBV4-2	TGTGCCAGCAGCCAAGATCTGAGGGACAGGGGCGCTCGATCCAAAAACATTCAGTACTTC	CASSQDLRDRGARSKNIQYF
TRBD1	TRBJ2-7	NA	TRBV29-1	TGCAGCGTTCGGTCCCAGGGGGCATCGGGGGAGCAGTACTTC	CSVRSQGASGEQYF
TRBD2	TRBJ2-3	NA	TRBV5-1	TGCGCCAGCAGCTTCCTAGGACTAGCGGTTAGCACAGATACGCAGTATTTT	CASSFLGLAVSTDTQYF
NA	TRBJ2-7	few	TRBV5-1	TGCGCCAGCAGCGTCATGCGGGAACGGGGCGAGCAGTACTTC	CASSVMRERGEQYF
TRBD2	TRBJ2-1	few	TRBV18	TGTGCCAGCTCACCCAGGACTAGCGGCTACAATGAGCAGTTCTTC	CASSPRTSGYNEQFF
TRBD1	TRBJ1-5	few	TRBV5-5	TGTGCCAGCAGCTTGTATCAGGGGGTGAATCAGCCCCAGCATTTT	CASSLYQGVNQPQHF
TRBD1	TRBJ2-1	NA	TRBV6-5	TGTGCCAGCAGTTACTCTGGGACAGGGGAAGGGTATGAGCAGTTCTTC	CASSYSGTGEGYEQFF
NA	TRBJ1-2	few	TRBV30	TGTGCCTGGAGTCCCTCGGGGGGCTACACCTTC	CAWSPSGGYTF
NA	TRBJ2-7	few	TRBV12-5	TGTGCTAGTGGTTTCGTTAGCGGTTCTCACTCCTACGAGCAGTACTTC	CASGFVSGSHSYEQYF
TRBD1	TRBJ1-4	NA	TRBV5-1	TGCGCCAGCAGCTACTCGACAGGGAGAGGTGAAAAACTGTTTTTT	CASSYSTGRGEKLFF
TRBD2	TRBJ2-3	few	TRBV7-9	TGTGCCAGCAGCTCGGGGACTAGCGGGGGGGCCACAGATACGCAGTATTTT	CASSSGTSGGATDTQYF
NA	TRBJ1-4	NA	TRBV15	TGTGCCACCAGCGGACAGCTGACTAATGAAAAACTGTTTTTT	CATSGQLTNEKLFF
TRBD1	TRBJ1-5	few	TRBV5-6	TGTGCCAGCAGCTTGGGGGGGACAGGGAGATACCAGCCCCAGCATTTT	CASSLGGTGRYQPQHF
NA	TRBJ1-6	NA	TRBV7-9	TGTGCCAGCAGCTCCCGGTTGGGAGGCAATTCACCCCTCCACTTT	CASSSRLGGNSPLHF
NA	TRBJ2-1	few	TRBV13	TGTGCCAGCAGCTTAGACCGGGGTTTCTACAATGAGCAGTTCTTC	CASSLDRGFYNEQFF
NA	TRBJ2-7	NA	TRBV29-1	TGCAGCGTTGAAGTTACAGAGACCTACGAGCAGTACTTC	CSVEVTETYEQYF
TRBD2	TRBJ2-1	few	TRBV5-6	TGTGCCAGCAGCTTGCTGCGCGGGGGCTACAATGAGCAGTTCTTC	CASSLLRGGYNEQFF
TRBD2	TRBJ2-5	NA	TRBV7-9	TGTGCCAGCAGCTCTGATTCCGGGACTAGCTCTCAACAGACCCAGTACTTC	CASSSDSGTSSQQTQYF
TRBD1	TRBJ2-7	few	TRBV4-1	TGCGCCAGCAGCCAGCGACAGGGCTACGAGCAGTACTTC	CASSQRQGYEQYF
NA	TRBJ1-1	NA	TRBV2	TGTGCCAGCAGTGCGAGGGAGAACACTGAAGCTTTCTTT	CASSARENTEAFF
NA	TRBJ2-1	NA	TRBV27	TGTGCCAGCAGTCTCCTCCCCGGGACAAGCTCCTACAATGAGCAGTTCTTC	CASSLLPGTSSYNEQFF
TRBD1	TRBJ1-1	NA	TRBV19	TGTGCCAGTCACAGGGGAAACACTGAAGCTTTCTTT	CASHRGNTEAFF
TRBD1	TRBJ2-6	NA	TRBV30	TGTGCCTGGAGTGTCTGGGACAGCGTCCTGACTTTC	CAWSVWDSVLTF
TRBD2	TRBJ2-5	NA	TRBV19	TGTGCCAGTAGTATAGGAGGGACTAGGAAAGAGACCCAGTACTTC	CASSIGGTRKETQYF
NA	TRBJ2-3	few	TRBV4-1	TGCGCCAGCAGCCAAGTCTTAGATACGCAGTATTTT	CASSQVLDTQYF
NA	TRBJ1-4	few	TRBV14	TGTGCCAGCAGCCAAGATAGAACGTTCGGTGGACTGTTTTTT	CASSQDRTFGGLFF
NA	TRBJ2-5	NA	TRBV5-1	TGCGCCAGCAGCTTGGACAGGGTAGGGGGAGAGACCCAGTACTTC	CASSLDRVGGETQYF
NA	TRBJ1-4	NA	TRBV29-1	TGCAGCGTTTCCCATAGAGCTAATGAAAAACTGTTTTTT	CSVSHRANEKLFF
TRBD1	TRBJ1-2	few	TRBV29-1	TGCAGCGCGGGACAGGGGAACCATGGCTACACCTTC	CSAGQGNHGYTF
NA	TRBJ2-5	few	TRBV20-1	TGCAGTGCAAGGGGGGAGACCCAGTACTTC	CSARGETQYF
NA	TRBJ2-7	NA	TRBV5-4	TGTGCCAGCAGCTGGGGGACTCCTACCGCCTACGAGCAGTACTTC	CASSWGTPTAYEQYF
TRBD2	TRBJ2-7	few	TRBV2	TGTGCCAGCAGGCTAGCGGAGGCCTACGAGCAGTACTTC	CASRLAEAYEQYF
NA	TRBJ1-2	once	TRBV9	TGTGCCAGCAGCGTAGAGGCAGGGTATGGCTACACCTTC	CASSVEAGYGYTF
TRBD2	TRBJ2-3	few	TRBV5-1	TGCGCCAGCAGCTTAATGGGGACTAGCGGGGTTGGAGATACGCAGTATTTT	CASSLMGTSGVGDTQYF
NA	TRBJ2-4	few	TRBV7-2	TGTGCCAGCAGCTTCGACAGGTTTAAAAACATTCAGTACTTC	CASSFDRFKNIQYF
NA	TRBJ2-7	NA	TRBV5-6	TGTGCCAGCAGAATTGGACACAACTACGAGCAGTACTTC	CASRIGHNYEQYF
NA	TRBJ2-3	NA	TRBV5-1	TGCGCCAGCAGCTCCAGGGGTAGCACAGATACGCAGTATTTT	CASSSRGSTDTQYF
TRBD1	TRBJ2-3	NA	TRBV29-1	TGCAGTGCCACAGGGGGAATGCCTCCGGATACGCAGTATTTT	CSATGGMPPDTQYF
TRBD1	TRBJ1-6	NA	TRBV30	TGTGCCTGGAGCGTAGGACAGGGGAATTCACCCCTCCACTTT	CAWSVGQGNSPLHF
TRBD2	TRBJ2-1	few	TRBV28	TGTGCCAGCACTACACAGGGGCTAGCGGGAGGGAGGTGGTACAATGAGCAGTTCTTC	CASTTQGLAGGRWYNEQFF
NA	TRBJ2-7	NA	TRBV4-1	TGCGCCAGCAGTAGGGGTGCCGGCGAGCAGTACTTC	CASSRGAGEQYF
TRBD2	TRBJ2-5	NA	TRBV7-7	TGTGCTAGCAGCTTAGGGGTAGCGGGGGTCCAAGAGACCCAGTACTTC	CASSLGVAGVQETQYF
NA	TRBJ2-5	few	TRBV7-8	TGTGCCAGCAGCTTAGACCCAGGGTTGTTGGGAGAGACCCAGTACTTC	CASSLDPGLLGETQYF
TRBD2	TRBJ2-5	NA	TRBV5-1	TGCGCCAGCTCAAGAGCGGGGGAGGGGGAGACCCAGTACTTC	CASSRAGEGETQYF